This is a list of T cell receptor beta chains from one sample in a study of blood T cell repertoires in COVID-19. This table comes from immunoSEQ multiplex PCR, and its TCRdb copy is limited to in-frame clones, with some not included. Of over 70,000 clones detected, 80% appear once; the ten largest clones hold about 9.4%. The specimen sequenced was peripheral blood. All receptors derive from an older woman with acute or convalescent COVID-19. The CDR3 runs from the conserved cysteine through the conserved F or W. The D gene is left open where the match is weak. Expanded clones are given a class, and other clones once, few, many or no size at all.

D gene: -; V gene: TRBV3-1/TRBV3-2; J gene: TRBJ2-5; clone size: -; CDR3 protein: CASSQVGSREETQYF; CDR3 DNA: TGTGCCAGCAGCCAAGTAGGGTCGCGGGAAGAGACCCAGTACTTC
D gene: -; V gene: TRBV19; J gene: TRBJ2-6; clone size: -; CDR3 protein: CASSIGAGANVLTF; CDR3 DNA: TGTGCCAGTAGTATCGGGGCTGGGGCCAACGTCCTGACTTTC
D gene: -; V gene: TRBV6-5; J gene: TRBJ1-2; clone size: -; CDR3 protein: CASSYGRELYGYTF; CDR3 DNA: TGTGCCAGCAGTTACGGCAGGGAACTCTATGGCTACACCTTC
D gene: TRBD1; V gene: TRBV24-1; J gene: TRBJ2-5; clone size: -; CDR3 protein: CATSGQGEETQYF; CDR3 DNA: TGTGCCACCAGCGGACAGGGGGAAGAGACCCAGTACTTC
D gene: -; V gene: TRBV12-1; J gene: TRBJ1-5; clone size: -; CDR3 protein: CASSSSGTAHDQPQHF; CDR3 DNA: TGTGCCAGCAGCTCATCCGGGACAGCTCATGATCAGCCCCAGCATTTT
D gene: -; V gene: TRBV29-1; J gene: TRBJ2-5; clone size: -; CDR3 protein: CSVGRGGLHQETQYF; CDR3 DNA: TGCAGCGTGGGGCGGGGAGGACTACACCAAGAGACCCAGTACTTC
D gene: TRBD1; V gene: TRBV5-1; J gene: TRBJ1-6; clone size: -; CDR3 protein: CASSAGGANSPLHF; CDR3 DNA: TGCGCCAGCAGCGCAGGGGGCGCGAACTCACCCCTCCACTTT
D gene: -; V gene: TRBV10-3; J gene: TRBJ2-2; clone size: -; CDR3 protein: CAISYGPSAGYTGELFF; CDR3 DNA: TGTGCCATCAGCTACGGGCCTTCGGCGGGTTACACCGGGGAGCTGTTTTTT
D gene: -; V gene: TRBV20-1; J gene: TRBJ2-1; clone size: few; CDR3 protein: CSANRGGEQFF; CDR3 DNA: TGCAGTGCTAACAGGGGAGGCGAGCAGTTCTTC
D gene: -; V gene: TRBV12-3/TRBV12-4; J gene: TRBJ2-7; clone size: -; CDR3 protein: CASSLGQSYEQYF; CDR3 DNA: TGTGCCAGCAGTTTAGGACAGTCCTACGAGCAGTACTTC
D gene: TRBD2; V gene: TRBV6-5; J gene: TRBJ2-3; clone size: -; CDR3 protein: CASSRGTSGGNTQYF; CDR3 DNA: TGTGCCAGCTCAAGGGGGACTAGCGGGGGGAATACGCAGTATTTT
D gene: TRBD1; V gene: TRBV3-1/TRBV3-2; J gene: TRBJ1-6; clone size: -; CDR3 protein: CASSQDDRGYNSPLHF; CDR3 DNA: TGTGCCAGCAGCCAAGATGACAGGGGTTATAATTCACCCCTCCACTTT
D gene: -; V gene: TRBV5-1; J gene: TRBJ2-5; clone size: -; CDR3 protein: CASSGAAETQYF; CDR3 DNA: TGCGCCAGCAGTGGAGCGGCGGAGACCCAGTACTTC
D gene: TRBD1; V gene: TRBV30; J gene: TRBJ1-2; clone size: -; CDR3 protein: CAWGTGGSGYTF; CDR3 DNA: TGTGCCTGGGGGACAGGGGGAAGTGGCTACACCTTC
D gene: -; V gene: TRBV5-8; J gene: TRBJ2-5; clone size: -; CDR3 protein: CASSSLFDRNQETQYF; CDR3 DNA: TGTGCCAGCAGCTCGTTGTTTGACAGAAACCAAGAGACCCAGTACTTC
D gene: TRBD2; V gene: TRBV18; J gene: TRBJ2-1; clone size: -; CDR3 protein: CASSRGGRSYNEQFF; CDR3 DNA: TGTGCCAGCTCGCGCGGGGGGCGGTCCTACAATGAGCAGTTCTTC
D gene: TRBD1; V gene: TRBV28; J gene: TRBJ1-1; clone size: few; CDR3 protein: CASWDSLNTEAFF; CDR3 DNA: TGTGCCAGTTGGGACAGCTTGAACACTGAAGCTTTCTTT
D gene: TRBD1; V gene: TRBV19; J gene: TRBJ1-4; clone size: -; CDR3 protein: CASSIAGQGEEKLFF; CDR3 DNA: TGTGCCAGTAGTATAGCGGGACAGGGGGAAGAAAAACTGTTTTTT
D gene: -; V gene: TRBV25-1; J gene: TRBJ2-7; clone size: -; CDR3 protein: CASSRSSYEQYF; CDR3 DNA: TGTGCCAGCAGTCGGAGCTCCTACGAGCAGTACTTC
D gene: -; V gene: TRBV19; J gene: TRBJ2-2; clone size: -; CDR3 protein: CASSILVSAVDTGELFF; CDR3 DNA: TGTGCCAGTAGTATACTAGTCTCCGCGGTGGACACCGGGGAGCTGTTTTTT
D gene: -; V gene: TRBV27; J gene: TRBJ1-5; clone size: -; CDR3 protein: CASPLPSGSLSQPQHF; CDR3 DNA: TGTGCCAGCCCTCTTCCCTCCGGGAGTCTCTCGCAGCCCCAGCATTTT
D gene: -; V gene: TRBV30; J gene: TRBJ1-1; clone size: -; CDR3 protein: CAWSVEWATEAFF; CDR3 DNA: TGTGCCTGGAGTGTAGAATGGGCGACAGAAGCTTTCTTT
D gene: -; V gene: TRBV6-1; J gene: TRBJ2-2; clone size: few; CDR3 protein: CASSEAAINTGELFF; CDR3 DNA: TGTGCCAGCAGTGAAGCGGCAATAAACACCGGGGAGCTGTTTTTT
D gene: TRBD1; V gene: TRBV10-3; J gene: TRBJ1-6; clone size: -; CDR3 protein: CAIRTDRGNNSPLHF; CDR3 DNA: TGTGCCATCAGAACGGACAGGGGGAATAATTCACCCCTCCACTTT
D gene: -; V gene: TRBV19; J gene: TRBJ1-1; clone size: -; CDR3 protein: CASSPGPNTEAFF; CDR3 DNA: TGTGCCAGTAGTCCTGGGCCGAACACTGAAGCTTTCTTT
D gene: -; V gene: TRBV5-1; J gene: TRBJ2-5; clone size: -; CDR3 protein: CASQGWQETQYF; CDR3 DNA: TGCGCCAGCCAGGGGTGGCAAGAGACCCAGTACTTC
D gene: TRBD2; V gene: TRBV7-3; J gene: TRBJ2-1; clone size: once; CDR3 protein: CASSLTATSGTNEQFF; CDR3 DNA: TGTGCCAGCAGCTTAACGGCGACTAGCGGTACCAATGAGCAGTTCTTC
D gene: -; V gene: TRBV19; J gene: TRBJ1-5; clone size: -; CDR3 protein: CASSIDGGSQPQHF; CDR3 DNA: TGTGCCAGTAGTATAGATGGAGGGTCACAGCCCCAGCATTTT
D gene: TRBD2; V gene: TRBV5-5; J gene: TRBJ2-2; clone size: -; CDR3 protein: CASSLGAGGTGELFF; CDR3 DNA: TGTGCCAGCAGCTTGGGTGCGGGAGGGACCGGGGAGCTGTTTTTT
D gene: -; V gene: TRBV4-3; J gene: TRBJ1-4; clone size: few; CDR3 protein: CASSQEGGGGEKLFF; CDR3 DNA: TGCGCCAGCAGCCAAGAGGGAGGGGGTGGAGAAAAACTGTTTTTT
D gene: -; V gene: TRBV28; J gene: TRBJ2-2; clone size: -; CDR3 protein: CASRVGVTGELFF; CDR3 DNA: TGTGCCAGCAGAGTAGGGGTGACCGGGGAGCTGTTTTTT
D gene: -; V gene: TRBV5-4; J gene: TRBJ2-2; clone size: -; CDR3 protein: CASSLRQDTGELFF; CDR3 DNA: TGTGCCAGCAGCTTGAGGCAGGACACCGGGGAGCTGTTTTTT
D gene: -; V gene: TRBV30; J gene: TRBJ1-1; clone size: -; CDR3 protein: CAWKISMNTEAFF; CDR3 DNA: TGTGCCTGGAAGATCTCTATGAACACTGAAGCTTTCTTT
D gene: TRBD1; V gene: TRBV5-1; J gene: TRBJ1-1; clone size: -; CDR3 protein: CASSDLDRAFF; CDR3 DNA: TGCGCCAGCAGCGACTTGGACAGGGCTTTCTTT
D gene: -; V gene: TRBV2; J gene: TRBJ1-2; clone size: -; CDR3 protein: CASSEGGTYGYTF; CDR3 DNA: TGTGCCAGCAGTGAGGGCGGGACCTATGGCTACACCTTC